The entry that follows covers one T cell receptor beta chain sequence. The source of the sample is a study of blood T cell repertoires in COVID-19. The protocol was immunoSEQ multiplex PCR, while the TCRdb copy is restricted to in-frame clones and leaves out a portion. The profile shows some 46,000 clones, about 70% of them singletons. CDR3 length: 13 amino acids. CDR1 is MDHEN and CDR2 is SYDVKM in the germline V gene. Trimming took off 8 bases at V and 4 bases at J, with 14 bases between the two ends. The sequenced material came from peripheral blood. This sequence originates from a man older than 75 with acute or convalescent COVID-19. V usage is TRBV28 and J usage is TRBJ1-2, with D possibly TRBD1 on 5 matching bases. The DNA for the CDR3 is TGTGCCAGCGCCCTAGGGGCAGTCTATGGCTACACCTTC. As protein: CASALGAVYGYTF.